This paragraph reports one T cell receptor (beta chain). The antigen this receptor binds is unknown. Base qualities were left out, and no much larger clone turns up one base away. The entry originates in a study of T cells in Graves' hyperthyroidism and ophthalmopathy (dated by TCRdb to between 2017 and 2020). In the study overall: Peripheral blood samples were taken at the time of initial diagnosis, prior to any treatment. A discovery cohort of about a hundred patients, roughly 45 with Graves' ophthalmopathy and 55 to 65 with stable Graves' hyperthyroidism, was used to find distinguishing TCR V-J signatures. Prospective prediction of ophthalmopathy was tested in an independent validation cohort of approximately 19 hyperthyroidism patients and around 16 patients who later progressed to ophthalmopathy. The 75 to 100 discovery patients were divided at random into training and test sets in a 7:3 ratio. In addition, the study compared T-cell repertoires in thyroid tissue and in blood from over 5 Graves' hyperthyroidism patients. After blood sampling, hyperthyroidism patients were treated with methimazole at a starting dose of 30 mg daily, and ophthalmopathy patients were treated with high-dose intravenous methylprednisolone. TCR Vbeta CDR3 sequencing of 120 to 150 peripheral blood samples (roughly 41 ophthalmopathy, about 75 hyperthyroidism and approximately 17 progressor patients) is reported in the paper. Findings and caveats that apply to the study as a whole: A model built on a 13 V-J signature distinguished ophthalmopathy from stable hyperthyroidism, reaching roughly 88% sensitivity and around 81% specificity in cross-validation and 80%/75% in testing. Most expanded thyroid clonotypes (frequency above 0.001) were also found in blood, which suggests that blood repertoires may mirror thyroid immune responses. In validation, progression to ophthalmopathy was predicted by the model with more than 65% sensitivity and around 75% specificity, a median of 6.5 months before onset. Sample size was not statistically predetermined, and investigators were not blinded to group allocation.

Looking up the germline V gene yields CDR1 SGHVS and CDR2 FNYEAQ. The junction shows trimming of 10 bases on V and 8 bases on J, plus 9 bases between the germline ends. Including the terminal cysteine and phenylalanine, the CDR3 comprises 11 residues. Only the CDR3 portion is preserved as DNA: 33 bases, with reading frame beginning at the first base. A patient counted as having stable Graves' hyperthyroidism if no progression to ophthalmopathy occurred over 18 months of follow-up. Hyperthyroidism patients were aged 18 to 65 years and newly diagnosed, with disease duration of less than 2 months. Patients with uncontrolled infections, other autoimmune diseases, pregnancy or lactation were excluded. Diagnoses relied on clinical symptoms, serum thyroxine and TRAb, thyroid ultrasound and orbital computed tomography. Ficoll-Paque density gradient centrifugation was used to isolate PBMCs from approximately 10 ml of fresh peripheral blood. Total RNA was extracted with Trizol reagent, and quality was checked on an Agilent 2100 Bioanalyzer.

The TCR beta CDR3 regions were amplified from the RNA transcripts. A first-round RT-PCR of the TCR CDR3 used the HTBI primer set with the Qiagen OneStep RT-PCR kit. Libraries were constructed in a second round of multiplex PCR, after which size selection and purification were performed. Libraries were sequenced paired-end with 100 bp reads on an Illumina HiSeq2000. On the authors' methods: SOAPnuke was used to process the raw data, removing reads that contained adapters or uncalled bases, had a mean Phred below 15, or lacked an exact match to the constant primer or identifier. High-quality paired reads were merged using COPE v1.2.5, and each unique nucleotide sequence was defined as a clonotype. MiTCR v1.1 was used to align the clonotypes against IMGT TRBV, TRBD and TRBJ reference segments. Analysis was restricted to V-J combinations with a frequency above 0.0001, which covered roughly 99% of repertoires. A TCS score was defined as the ratio of F50 (clonal expansion) to E x V (chaos), with BLOSUM62-based TCRdist applied between CDR3 peptides within each V-J. Welch's t-statistics and random forest reduced roughly 540 V-J features to 13, which were used in a naive Bayes classifier (R e1071). Thyroid-blood repertoire similarity was quantified with the Morisita-Horn index. TCRdb handled the public reads itself, with Q25 trimming in fastp and clone calling in MiXCR, and kept productive beta chains. Rows with one shared CDR3 protein collapse into an entry with the most common genes and DNA. The V and J calls were not made by the authors but by TCRdb's processing. In this sample the table shows roughly 800,000 distinct CDR3 sequences, 38% of which occur a single time. Of the sample, about 9% falls within the top ten clones.

Rearrangement joined TRBV7-6 to TRBJ1-6; the D segment cannot be called with confidence. The specimen was blood. This receptor was taken from a man aged 18-30 years with Graves' hyperthyroidism. CDR3 loop: CAMRWDSPLHF. The base sequence is TGTGCCATGCGATGGGATTCACCCCTCCACTTT. When the CDR3 is completed using the reference TRBV7-6 and TRBJ1-6 genes on either side, the full variable domain is GAGVSQSPRYKVTKRGQDVALRCDPISGHVSLYWYRQALGQGPEFLTYFNYEAQQDKSGLPNDRFSAERPEGSISTLTIQRTEQRDSAMYRCAMRWDSPLHFGNGTRLTVT.